These 22 T cell receptor beta chains were sequenced from one sample in a study of blood T cell repertoires in COVID-19. TCRdb keeps only in-frame clones here, not all; method: immunoSEQ multiplex PCR. The table lists 99,000 or so clones, roughly 80% of them singletons. What was sequenced was peripheral blood. The source is an elderly woman with active or convalescent COVID-19.

This chain links TRBV29-1 with TRBJ1-2, with D unclear. The germline V and J ends were trimmed by 2 bases and 6 bases, with 10 bases remaining between them. There are 12 residues in the CDR3. Germline assignment: CDR1 SQVTM and CDR2 ANQGSEA. In DNA, the CDR3 is TGCAGCGTTGAAAAGCGGGAAGATGGCTACACCTTC. Translation gives CSVEKREDGYTF.

This chain connects TRBV7-9 to TRBJ1-4; tentative D call: TRBD1 (5 bases). This CDR3 contains 15 residues. Germline lookup yields CDR1 SEHNR and CDR2 FQNEAQ (reference sequence). V was trimmed by 5 bases and J by 8 bases, leaving 18 bases between them. CDR3 residues: CASSKKGVGAEKLFF. For the CDR3, the DNA is TGTGCCAGCAGCAAGAAAGGGGTGGGCGCAGAAAAACTGTTTTTT.

The chain recombines TRBV5-1 with TRBJ1-3; D possibly corresponds to TRBD1 (5 bases). The CDR3 loop spans 15 amino acids. The germline gives CDR1 SGHRS, CDR2 YFSETQ. V was cut by 6 bases and J by 0 bases, with 13 bases left in between. The DNA for the CDR3 is TGCGCCAGCACTCTCGGGGGGAGCTCTGGAAACACCATATATTTT. It encodes CASTLGGSSGNTIYF.

The chain employs TRBV5-6 and TRBJ2-4; 7 bases are a match to TRBD1. V trimming: 3 bases; J trimming: 6 bases; junction bases outside the gene matches: 18. CDR3 length equals 18 residues. Germline assignment: CDR1 SGHDT and CDR2 YYEEEE. Here the CDR3 reads CASSSYTTGSAGRNIQYF. The DNA of the CDR3 is TGTGCCAGCAGCTCGTATACGACAGGGTCGGCGGGTAGAAACATTCAGTACTTC.

V usage is TRBV6-5 and J usage is TRBJ1-5; TRBD1 is a possible D gene (5 bases). This CDR3 has 13 amino acids. Trimming cost V 7 bases and J 4 bases, with 11 bases left between them. CDR1 is MNHEY and CDR2 is SVGAGI in the germline V gene. CDR3 loop: CASTPRVNQPQHF. The DNA of the CDR3 is TGTGCCAGCACCCCCAGGGTTAATCAGCCCCAGCATTTT.

This clone was found a few times. This chain connects TRBV4-3 to TRBJ1-3; unclear D gene. The V gene's germline CDR1 is LGHNA and CDR2 YSLEER. The CDR3 sequence is 18 residues long. V shed 0 bases and J shed 2 bases, with 17 bases lying between them. CDR3: CASSQEILALYPGNTIYF. The CDR3 DNA is TGCGCCAGCAGCCAAGAGATATTGGCTTTGTATCCTGGAAACACCATATATTTT.

This chain joins TRBV2 and TRBJ1-1, with D possibly being TRBD1 (6 bases). This CDR3 has 13 residues. V gave up 5 bases and J gave up 1 base, with 8 bases separating them. CDR1 is SNHLY and CDR2 is FYNNEI in the germline V gene. The CDR3 protein is CASSKDRNTEAFF. The CDR3 DNA sequence: TGTGCCAGCAGTAAGGACAGGAACACTGAAGCTTTCTTT.

The chain employs TRBV7-2 and TRBJ1-1, with no clear D. Trimming left V 5 bases short and J 5 bases short, with 15 bases between. Germline V gene lookup returns CDR1 SGHTA and CDR2 FQGNSA. CDR3 length: 14 residues. The CDR3 region is CASSPLVGETEAFF. Here the CDR3 DNA reads TGTGCCAGCAGCCCCCTAGTGGGAGAAACTGAAGCTTTCTTT. Drawing the rest from reference TRBV7-2 and TRBJ1-1, the complete variable domain is GAGVSQSPSNKVTEKGKDVELRCDPISGHTALYWYRQSLGQGLEFLIYFQGNSAPDKSGLPSDRFSAERTGGSVSTLTIQRTQQEDSAVYLCASSPLVGETEAFFGQGTRLTVV.

CDR3 in DNA: TGTGCCAGCAGTGAATCGGAGGGAAGAGGCTACGAGCAGTACTTC. It translates to CASSESEGRGYEQYF. The chain links TRBV25-1 to TRBJ2-7; a possible D gene is TRBD2 (6 bases). Germline V gene sequence: CDR1 MGHDK, CDR2 SYGVNS. The CDR3 has 15 residues. V lost 1 base, J lost 3 bases, and 13 bases lay in between.

J is TRBJ1-5 and V is TRBV19, with D unresolved. Germline V gives CDR1 LNHDA, CDR2 SQIVND (reference sequence). This CDR3 is 15 amino acids long. Trimming pared 5 bases from V and 0 bases from J, leaving 11 bases between. DNA of the CDR3: TGTGCCAGTAGTGCTTCAGCGTATAGCAATCAGCCCCAGCATTTT. Protein: CASSASAYSNQPQHF.

The rearrangement links TRBV27 to TRBJ1-3, with TRBD1 matching 12 bases. With V trimmed by 5 bases and J by 3 bases, 2 bases remained unmatched. The CDR3 length is 15 residues. Germline V gives CDR1 MNHEY, CDR2 SMNVEV (reference sequence). For the CDR3, the DNA is TGTGCCAGCAGTGGGGACAGGGGGCTTGGAAACACCATATATTTT. It is translated as CASSGDRGLGNTIYF.

The V call is TRBV29-1, the J call TRBJ1-2, with 7 bases that match TRBD1. Per germline, CDR1 SQVTM and CDR2 ANQGSEA. The CDR3 sequence is 12 residues long. The V segment lost 7 bases and the J segment 2 bases; nucleotides outside the gene matches: 4. The CDR3 here is CSAETGNYGYTF. The CDR3 nucleotides read TGCAGCGCAGAGACAGGGAACTATGGCTACACCTTC. The complete variable domain, with remaining parts taken from reference TRBV29-1 and TRBJ1-2, reads SAVISQKPSRDICQRGTSLTIQCQVDSQVTMMFWYRQQPGQSLTLIATANQGSEATYESGFVIDKFPISRPNLTFSTLTVSNMSPEDSSIYLCSAETGNYGYTFGSGTRLTVV.

This chain links TRBV6-2 or TRBV6-3 with TRBJ1-5, with TRBD1 matching 7 bases. The CDR3 length is 16 residues. Germline CDR1 is MNHEY and CDR2 is SVGEGT. V gave up 4 bases and J gave up 2 bases; unmatched junction bases: 8. The CDR3 loop reads CASSSRQTGGNQPQHF. The CDR3 DNA follows: TGTGCCAGCAGTTCGCGGCAAACAGGGGGCAATCAGCCCCAGCATTTT.

The V gene is TRBV6-5, the J gene TRBJ1-1; TRBD1 agrees at 9 bases. The CDR3 length is 15 residues. Germline-derived CDR1 and CDR2 are MNHEY and SVGAGI. With V trimmed by 0 bases and J by 6 bases, 5 bases remained unmatched. The CDR3 reads CASSYSTGGGAEAFF. CDR3 bases: TGTGCCAGCAGTTACTCTACAGGGGGCGGCGCTGAAGCTTTCTTT.

This clone was counted only a few times. The chain couples TRBV10-3 to TRBJ2-1, with 8 bases that match TRBD2. Losses at the gene ends were 5 bases for V and 9 bases for J; bases not matched to a gene: 9. Germline-derived CDR1 and CDR2 are ENHRY and SYGVKD. The CDR3 has 14 residues. CDR3: CAISTTSGGGEQFF. The CDR3 region has the DNA TGTGCCATCAGTACCACTAGCGGCGGGGGTGAGCAGTTCTTC.

The chain combines TRBV6-5 with TRBJ1-1, with 7 bases identical to TRBD1. Per the germline V gene, CDR1 is MNHEY and CDR2 is SVGAGI. Trimming at V came to 6 bases and at J to 0 bases, leaving 4 bases not matched to a gene. The CDR3 consists of 14 residues. The CDR3 sequence is CASRSTGVNTEAFF. CDR3 in DNA: TGTGCCAGCAGGTCTACAGGGGTGAACACTGAAGCTTTCTTT.

The rearrangement joins TRBV12-3 or TRBV12-4 to TRBJ1-1; possibly TRBD1 for D (6 bases). The CDR3 totals 11 residues. The ends were cut back, 5 bases at V and 9 bases at J, with 10 bases in the middle. CDR3 bases: TGTGCCAGCAGTATAACAGGGAAAGCTTTCTTT. Translated: CASSITGKAFF.

The gene calls are TRBV28 and TRBJ1-1, with D perhaps matching TRBD1 (5 bases). CDR3 size: 16 residues. Germline V gene sequence: CDR1 MDHEN, CDR2 SYDVKM. V was pared by 6 bases and J by 4 bases, with 21 bases between. The CDR3 is CASSQPVRGVGTEAFF. Here the CDR3 DNA reads TGTGCCAGCAGCCAACCCGTGCGGGGCGTGGGCACTGAAGCTTTCTTT.

This clone was found a few times. The rearrangement uses TRBV4-1 and TRBJ1-5; weak D call: TRBD1 (6 bases). Germline V lookup: CDR1 MGHRA, CDR2 YSYEKL. V shed 2 bases and J shed 7 bases, with 18 bases lying between them. The CDR3 is made up of 16 amino acids. The CDR3 sequence is CASSQSLGAVGQPQHF. In nucleotides, the CDR3 is TGCGCCAGCAGCCAAAGTTTGGGGGCGGTTGGCCAGCCCCAGCATTTT.

The chain carries TRBV11-2 and TRBJ2-3, with 8 bases fitting TRBD1. Germline V gives CDR1 SGHAT, CDR2 FQNNGV. The CDR3 totals 14 residues. After removal of 6 bases from V and 5 bases from J, the junction contained 7 bases not matched to a gene. This chain's CDR3 is CASSPTTGGDTQYF. CDR3 bases: TGTGCCAGCAGTCCAACAACAGGGGGAGATACGCAGTATTTT.

The chain is built from TRBV6-5 and TRBJ1-4; D possibly corresponds to TRBD1 (5 bases). Trimming removed 4 bases from V and 14 bases from J, with 20 bases in between. The CDR3 totals 14 residues. The V gene's germline CDR1 is MNHEY and CDR2 SVGAGI. In nucleotides, the CDR3 is TGTGCCAGCAGTTCGGGACGGGAGATGACGGGTCTGTTTTTT. Protein sequence: CASSSGREMTGLFF.

Written as DNA, the CDR3 is TGTGCCAGCAGCTATGGACTAGAGAGTAACAATGAGCAGTTCTTC. Protein: CASSYGLESNNEQFF. The chain has TRBV3-1 (or the pseudogene TRBV3-2) and TRBJ2-1; 7 nucleotides agree with TRBD2. The CDR3 totals 15 residues. The germline gives CDR1 LGHDT, CDR2 YNNKEL (reference sequence). Trimming cost V 5 bases and J 5 bases; bases outside gene matches: 9.